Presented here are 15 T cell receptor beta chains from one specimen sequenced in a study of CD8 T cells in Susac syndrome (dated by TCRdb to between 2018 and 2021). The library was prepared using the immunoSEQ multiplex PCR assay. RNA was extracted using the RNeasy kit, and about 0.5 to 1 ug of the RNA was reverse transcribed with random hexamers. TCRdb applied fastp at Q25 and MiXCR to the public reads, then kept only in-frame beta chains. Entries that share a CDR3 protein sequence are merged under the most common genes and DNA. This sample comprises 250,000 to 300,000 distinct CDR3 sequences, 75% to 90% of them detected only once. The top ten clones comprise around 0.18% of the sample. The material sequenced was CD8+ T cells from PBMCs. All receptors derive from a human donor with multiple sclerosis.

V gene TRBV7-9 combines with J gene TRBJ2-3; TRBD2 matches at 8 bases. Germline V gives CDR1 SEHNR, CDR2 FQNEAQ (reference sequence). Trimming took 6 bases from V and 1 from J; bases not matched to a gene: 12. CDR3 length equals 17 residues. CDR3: CASRGVAGYHRTDTQYF. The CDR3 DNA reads TGTGCCAGCAGGGGGGTAGCGGGATACCATCGCACAGATACGCAGTATTTT.

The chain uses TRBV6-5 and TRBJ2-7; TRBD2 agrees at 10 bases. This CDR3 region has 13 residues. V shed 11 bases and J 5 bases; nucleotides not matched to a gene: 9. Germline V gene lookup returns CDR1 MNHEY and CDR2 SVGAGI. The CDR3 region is CAVSVAGGNEQYF. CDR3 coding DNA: TGTGCCGTCTCGGTAGCGGGAGGTAACGAGCAGTACTTC.

The DNA of the CDR3 is TGTGCCAGCAGCTACGGACAGGGGATATACAATGAGCAGTTCTTC. The encoded protein is CASSYGQGIYNEQFF. The rearrangement links TRBV7-9 to TRBJ2-1; 9 nucleotides match TRBD1. This CDR3 is built from 15 residues. With 4 bases clipped from V and 4 bases from J, the junction kept 5 bases outside the gene matches. In germline, CDR1 is SEHNR, CDR2 FQNEAQ (reference sequence).

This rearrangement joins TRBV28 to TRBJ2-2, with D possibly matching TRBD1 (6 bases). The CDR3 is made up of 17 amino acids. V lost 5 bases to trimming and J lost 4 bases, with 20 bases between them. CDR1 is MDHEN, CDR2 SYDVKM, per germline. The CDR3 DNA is TGTGCCAGCAGTCCTAGGCGGACAGAAACTCTCACCGGGGAGCTGTTTTTT. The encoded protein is CASSPRRTETLTGELFF.

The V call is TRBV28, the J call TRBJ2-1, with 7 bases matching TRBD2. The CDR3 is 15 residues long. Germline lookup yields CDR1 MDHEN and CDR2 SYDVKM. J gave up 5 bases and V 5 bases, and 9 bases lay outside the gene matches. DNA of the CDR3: TGTGCCAGCAGTCCCCCGGCTAGCGGAGACAATGAGCAGTTCTTC. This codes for CASSPPASGDNEQFF.

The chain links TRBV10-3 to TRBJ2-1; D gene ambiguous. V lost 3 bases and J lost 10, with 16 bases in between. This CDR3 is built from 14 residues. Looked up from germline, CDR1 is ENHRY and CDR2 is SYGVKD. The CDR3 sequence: CAISESRGSEEQFF. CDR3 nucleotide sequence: TGTGCCATCAGTGAAAGTCGCGGATCCGAAGAGCAGTTCTTC.

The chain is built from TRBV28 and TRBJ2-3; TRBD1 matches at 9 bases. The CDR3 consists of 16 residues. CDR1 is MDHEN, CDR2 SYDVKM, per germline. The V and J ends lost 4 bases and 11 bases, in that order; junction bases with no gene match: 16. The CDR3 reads CASSSPRLDRGSVQYF. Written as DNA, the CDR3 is TGTGCCAGCAGTTCTCCCCGGCTGGACAGGGGATCGGTGCAGTATTTT.

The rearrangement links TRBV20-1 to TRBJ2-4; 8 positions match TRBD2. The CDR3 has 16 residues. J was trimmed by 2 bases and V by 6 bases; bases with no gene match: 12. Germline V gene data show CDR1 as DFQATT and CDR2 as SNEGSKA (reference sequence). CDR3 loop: CSADPGLEGTKNIQYF. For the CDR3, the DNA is TGCAGTGCGGACCCGGGACTAGAAGGGACCAAAAACATTCAGTACTTC.

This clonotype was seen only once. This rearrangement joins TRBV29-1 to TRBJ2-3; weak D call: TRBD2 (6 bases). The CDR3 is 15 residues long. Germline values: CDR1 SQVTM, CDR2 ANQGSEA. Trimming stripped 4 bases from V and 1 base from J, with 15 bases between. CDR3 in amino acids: CSVVPLEGGTDTQYF. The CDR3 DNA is TGCAGCGTTGTCCCCCTGGAGGGAGGCACAGATACGCAGTATTTT.

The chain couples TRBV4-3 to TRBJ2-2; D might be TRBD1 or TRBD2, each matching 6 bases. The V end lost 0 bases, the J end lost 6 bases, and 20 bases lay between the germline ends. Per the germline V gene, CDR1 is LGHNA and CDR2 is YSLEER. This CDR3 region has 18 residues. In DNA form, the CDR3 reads TGCGCCAGCAGCCAAGATGAACAGGGAAGGTCGGGGGCCGGGGAGCTGTTTTTT. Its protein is CASSQDEQGRSGAGELFF.

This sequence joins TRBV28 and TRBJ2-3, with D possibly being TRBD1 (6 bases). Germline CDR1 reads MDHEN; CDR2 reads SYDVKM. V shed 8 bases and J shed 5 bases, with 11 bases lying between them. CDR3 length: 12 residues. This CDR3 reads CASPRGGDTQYF. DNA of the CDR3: TGTGCCAGCCCTCGAGGGGGAGATACGCAGTATTTT.

This CDR3 reads CASSTGRLKISYEQYF. The CDR3 DNA reads as TGTGCCAGCAGTACCGGTAGGCTCAAAATTTCCTACGAGCAGTACTTC. This chain joins TRBV2 and TRBJ2-7; D gene uncertain. CDR3 length equals 16 residues. Germline-derived CDR1 and CDR2 are SNHLY and FYNNEI. V dropped 5 bases and J dropped 1 base, with 18 bases sitting between them.

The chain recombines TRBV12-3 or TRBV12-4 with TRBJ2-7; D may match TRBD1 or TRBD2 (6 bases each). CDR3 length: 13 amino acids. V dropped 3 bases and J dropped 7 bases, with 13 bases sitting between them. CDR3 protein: CASSFSGAQEQYF. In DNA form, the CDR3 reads TGTGCCAGCAGTTTCTCGGGGGCGCAGGAGCAGTACTTC.

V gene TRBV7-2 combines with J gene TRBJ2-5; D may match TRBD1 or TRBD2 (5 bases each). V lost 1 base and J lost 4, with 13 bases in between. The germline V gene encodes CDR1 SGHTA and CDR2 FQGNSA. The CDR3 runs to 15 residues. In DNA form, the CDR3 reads TGTGCCAGCAGCTTAGAAGGTGGGACCACAGAGACCCAGTACTTC. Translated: CASSLEGGTTETQYF. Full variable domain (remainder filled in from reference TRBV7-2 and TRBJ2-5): GAGVSQSPSNKVTEKGKDVELRCDPISGHTALYWYRQSLGQGLEFLIYFQGNSAPDKSGLPSDRFSAERTGGSVSTLTIQRTQQEDSAVYLCASSLEGGTTETQYFGPGTRLLVL.

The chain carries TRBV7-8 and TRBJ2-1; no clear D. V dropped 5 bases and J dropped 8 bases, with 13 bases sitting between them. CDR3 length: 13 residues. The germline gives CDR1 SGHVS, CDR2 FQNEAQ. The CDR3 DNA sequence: TGTGCCAGCAGCAACCATTTCATGCATGAGCAGTTCTTC. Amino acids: CASSNHFMHEQFF.